Following are 21 T cell receptor beta chains from one sample sequenced in a study of shared T cell receptors in the human thymus. Sequencing was performed with immunoSEQ multiplex PCR; in TCRdb, only in-frame clones are kept and a portion is missing. Found here are roughly 660,000 clones, 70% to 90% of them singletons; the top ten hold 0.01%. The sample was also linked to a second study, of human thymus T cells.

Source material: thymocytes. Receptors originate from a boy less than two years old with a congenital heart defect.

Worth noting for this clone: This specimen includes other DNA sequences encoding the same CDR3. The DNA for the CDR3 is TGTGCCAGCAGCTTGGTGCGGGGTAGCTCCTACGAGCAGTACTTC. Protein product: CASSLVRGSSYEQYF. This chain connects TRBV5-6 to TRBJ2-7, with D perhaps TRBD2 (6 bases). V shed 0 bases and J shed 0 bases, with 10 bases lying between them. The CDR3 length is 15 residues. CDR1 is SGHDT, CDR2 YYEEEE, per germline.

V usage is TRBV4-1 and J usage is TRBJ2-7, with D tentatively TRBD2 (5 bases). The germline V gene encodes CDR1 MGHRA and CDR2 YSYEKL. The V end was cut by 4 bases, the J end by 1 base, with 8 bases between. The CDR3 is made up of 13 amino acids. The CDR3 reads CASSREPSYEQYF. CDR3 sequence (DNA): TGCGCCAGCAGCCGGGAGCCATCCTACGAGCAGTACTTC.

This CDR3 reads CASGAGLAGGTGANVLTF. The CDR3 region has the DNA TGTGCTAGTGGTGCAGGACTAGCGGGAGGGACTGGGGCCAACGTCCTGACTTTC. This chain links TRBV12-5 with TRBJ2-6; 15 bases are a match to TRBD2. V was clipped by 5 bases and J by 2 bases; unmatched bases: 4. Germline V lookup: CDR1 LGHNT, CDR2 FRNRAP. The CDR3 has 18 amino acids.

The chain links TRBV7-2 to TRBJ2-5, with 7 bases identical to TRBD1. Unmatched junction bases numbered 5, after V lost 4 bases and J lost 3 bases. Germline CDR1 reads SGHTA; CDR2 reads FQGNSA. This CDR3 spans 14 amino acids. CDR3 loop: CASSYDRVEETQYF. Here the CDR3 DNA reads TGTGCCAGCAGCTATGACAGGGTTGAAGAGACCCAGTACTTC.

The CDR3: CTSSRRVGTSGANVLTF. The CDR3, as DNA: TGCACCAGCAGCCGGAGGGTCGGTACCTCTGGGGCCAACGTCCTGACTTTC. The V and J genes are TRBV1 and TRBJ2-6; TRBD2, as called in the table, went unchecked against the DNA. TRBV1 is designated a pseudogene. The CDR3 has 17 residues.

V usage is TRBV5-6 and J usage is TRBJ2-1; 13 nucleotides align to TRBD2. CDR1 and CDR2 (germline): SGHDT, YYEEEE. Losses at the gene ends were 4 bases for V and 8 bases for J; bases not matched to a gene: 15. The CDR3 is made up of 18 amino acids. CDR3 sequence: CASSDTSGRATSLYEQFF. The CDR3 DNA reads TGTGCCAGCAGCGATACTAGCGGGAGGGCTACCTCCTTGTATGAGCAGTTCTTC. Supplemented by reference TRBV5-6 and TRBJ2-1, the full variable domain reads DAGVTQSPTHLIKTRGQQVTLRCSPKSGHDTVSWYQQALGQGPQFIFQYYEEEERQRGNFPDRFSGHQFPNYSSELNVNALLLGDSALYLCASSDTSGRATSLYEQFFGPGTRLTVL.

The chain employs TRBV27 and TRBJ2-2, with 7 bases identical to TRBD2. After removal of 5 bases from V and 3 bases from J, the junction contained 3 bases not matched to a gene. Germline CDR1 MNHEY, CDR2 SMNVEV (reference sequence). The length of the CDR3 is 14 residues. In DNA, the CDR3 is TGTGCCAGCAGTCTCCGGGAGGACACCGGGGAGCTGTTTTTT. As protein: CASSLREDTGELFF.

The chain links TRBV19 to TRBJ1-3; D is uncertain. CDR3 length equals 12 residues. V lost 10 bases to trimming and J lost 1 base, with 8 bases between them. Germline assignment: CDR1 LNHDA and CDR2 SQIVND (reference sequence). The chain's CDR3 is CATYRSGNTIYF. CDR3 DNA sequence: TGTGCCACCTATCGGTCTGGAAACACCATATATTTT.

The gene calls are TRBV6-5 and TRBJ1-2; 7 nucleotides line up with TRBD1. From germline, CDR1 is MNHEY and CDR2 SVGAGI. This CDR3 is 14 amino acids long. V gave up 2 bases and J gave up 4 bases; unmatched junction bases: 4. Here the CDR3 DNA reads TGTGCCAGCAGTTACCTTAGGACAGGCTATGGCTACACCTTC. It codes for CASSYLRTGYGYTF.

V is TRBV5-1 and J is TRBJ2-7; 7 bases match TRBD2. Trimming took 0 bases from V and 1 from J; bases not matched to a gene: 4. CDR1 SGHRS and CDR2 YFSETQ come from the germline V gene. The CDR3 runs to 15 residues. CDR3 bases: TGCGCCAGCAGCTTGGGAGGGCGGGAGTCCTACGAGCAGTACTTC. Encoded protein: CASSLGGRESYEQYF.

The chain joins TRBV19 to TRBJ2-1; 7 nucleotides agree with TRBD2. CDR1 and CDR2 from the germline V gene are LNHDA and SQIVND (reference sequence). The CDR3 sequence is 16 residues long. J lost 6 bases, V lost 6 bases, and 14 bases had no gene match. The DNA for the CDR3 is TGTGCCAGTAGCCCTCCCGGTAGCGGGTCATGCAATGAGCAGTTCTTC. Its translation: CASSPPGSGSCNEQFF.

The chain uses TRBV7-2 and TRBJ2-7, with a possible D match to TRBD2 (5 bases). The CDR3 is 13 residues long. CDR1 is SGHTA and CDR2 is FQGNSA in the germline V gene. Trimming cost V 0 bases and J 12 bases, with 15 bases left between them. CDR3 sequence (DNA): TGTGCCAGCAGCTTAGCCGGACCCAGCGGACCGTACTTC. Its translation: CASSLAGPSGPYF. Drawing the rest from reference TRBV7-2 and TRBJ2-7, the complete variable domain is GAGVSQSPSNKVTEKGKDVELRCDPISGHTALYWYRQSLGQGLEFLIYFQGNSAPDKSGLPSDRFSAERTGGSVSTLTIQRTQQEDSAVYLCASSLAGPSGPYFGPGTRLTVT.

V usage is TRBV19 and J usage is TRBJ2-2; 12 positions agree with TRBD1. Germline-derived CDR1 and CDR2 are LNHDA and SQIVND (reference sequence). Losses at the gene ends were 8 bases for V and 4 bases for J; bases not matched to a gene: 5. The CDR3 is 15 amino acids. The CDR3 loop is CASWGQGASTGELFF. The DNA for the CDR3 is TGTGCCAGTTGGGGACAGGGGGCTAGCACCGGGGAGCTGTTTTTT. Full variable domain (missing parts from reference TRBV19 and TRBJ2-2): DGGITQSPKYLFRKEGQNVTLSCEQNLNHDAMYWYRQDPGQGLRLIYYSQIVNDFQKGDIAEGYSVSREKKESFPLTVTSAQKNPTAFYLCASWGQGASTGELFFGEGSRLTVL.

The V and J genes are TRBV15 and TRBJ2-7; 10 nucleotides line up with TRBD1. Unmatched junction bases numbered 8, after V lost 0 bases and J lost 0 bases. Germline assignment: CDR1 LNHNV and CDR2 YYDKDF (reference sequence). CDR3 length equals 18 residues. The CDR3 coding sequence is TGTGCCACCAGCAGAGATCTCGGACAGGGGGGTTTCTCCTACGAGCAGTACTTC. Protein product: CATSRDLGQGGFSYEQYF.

The genes are TRBV5-5 and TRBJ1-5, with D perhaps matching TRBD1 (6 bases). The germline gives CDR1 SGHKS, CDR2 YYEKEE (reference sequence). V shed 2 bases and J shed 2 bases, with 23 bases lying between them. The CDR3 loop spans 19 amino acids. CDR3 coding DNA: TGTGCCAGCAGCTTAAGGGGGACCGGAGTCCTCCTGGGCAATCAGCCCCAGCATTTT. It yields the protein CASSLRGTGVLLGNQPQHF.

This clone showed up just once. This rearrangement joins TRBV7-6 to TRBJ2-7, with TRBD2 matching over 7 bases. The CDR3 spans 18 residues. V was clipped by 2 bases and J by 0 bases; unmatched bases: 13. CDR1 and CDR2 from the germline V gene are SGHVS and FNYEAQ. The CDR3 is CASSLQDTGLGSSYEQYF. CDR3 nucleotides: TGTGCCAGCAGCTTACAAGACACCGGACTAGGGAGCTCCTACGAGCAGTACTTC.

The chain has TRBV4-1 and TRBJ2-7, with 9 bases that match TRBD2. CDR1 is MGHRA and CDR2 is YSYEKL in the germline V gene. The CDR3 extends over 15 amino acids. Trimming removed 2 bases from V and 2 bases from J; junction bases left unmatched: 4. CDR3 nucleotide sequence: TGCGCCAGCAGCCAATTAGCGGGAGCCACCTACGAGCAGTACTTC. It encodes CASSQLAGATYEQYF.

The DNA of the CDR3 is TGTGCCACCTCCCACTTCGGGACTAGCGGGTACAATGAGCAGTTCTTC. Translating gives CATSHFGTSGYNEQFF. V gene TRBV10-3 combines with J gene TRBJ2-1; 12 positions match TRBD2. The CDR3 has 16 residues. Germline CDR1 ENHRY, CDR2 SYGVKD. The junction had 11 bases not matched to a gene; V was cut back by 10 bases and J by 4 bases.

This chain's CDR3 is CASSLAERDKTGELFF. For the CDR3, the DNA is TGCGCCAGCAGCTTGGCCGAGAGGGACAAGACCGGGGAGCTGTTTTTT. The rearrangement joins TRBV5-1 to TRBJ2-2; TRBD1 is a possible D gene (6 bases). Per the germline V gene, CDR1 is SGHRS and CDR2 is YFSETQ. The CDR3 length is 16 residues. Trimming removed 0 bases from V and 5 bases from J, with 14 bases in between.

The J gene is TRBJ1-2, the V gene TRBV10-3; 9 bases are a match to TRBD1. Germline CDR1 and CDR2: ENHRY and SYGVKD. The length of the CDR3 is 17 residues. V was pared by 4 bases and J by 3 bases, with 12 bases of the junction left unmatched. CDR3 region: CAISGTGGSLSHYGYTF. The CDR3 nucleotides read TGTGCCATCAGTGGAACAGGGGGCTCCCTGTCCCACTATGGCTACACCTTC.

The chain carries TRBV29-1 and TRBJ1-4, with D unclear. Trimming cost V 6 bases and J 1 base, with 15 bases left between them. The CDR3 spans 15 residues. Germline assignment: CDR1 SQVTM and CDR2 ANQGSEA. CDR3 loop: CSVRAGALTNEKLFF. CDR3 DNA sequence: TGCAGCGTCCGAGCGGGCGCACTAACTAATGAAAAACTGTTTTTT.